This T cell receptor (beta chain) was documented in a study of blood T cells in healthy people across ages. Study outcomes and limitations: CMV status of donors was not determined, possibly confounding expanded clonotype changes.

The CDR3 is 15 residues long. V lost 2 bases to trimming and J lost 9 bases, with 18 bases between them. The germline gives CDR1 SGHTA, CDR2 FQGNSA. Combining a sample-barcoded 5' primer with a J-beta primer mix, a second PCR ran for about 7 to 11 cycles. Every cDNA was tagged by a template-switch adaptor with 12 random nucleotides. No fewer than 2.5 million CDR3-containing paired-end reads came from each sample. In TCRdb, the 5' RACE reads were re-called with MiXCR into one record per CDR3 protein. Among around 1,000,000 distinct CDR3 sequences listed, 20% to 25% were seen once. In the case of this clonotype: What it recognizes is unknown.

The same specimen was also included in a second study, on T cells of mothers and their children. From that paper: Samples were provided by three healthy Caucasian mothers and their six children.

Sequenced sample: blood. The genes are TRBV7-2 and TRBJ2-3, with a tentative D call TRBD1 (6 bases). The receptor was isolated from a girl aged 2 to 9 in good health. In nucleotides, the CDR3 is TGTGCCAGCAGCTTACTTTCGGGACACCGAGGGACGCAGTATTTT. Translation: CASSLLSGHRGTQYF.